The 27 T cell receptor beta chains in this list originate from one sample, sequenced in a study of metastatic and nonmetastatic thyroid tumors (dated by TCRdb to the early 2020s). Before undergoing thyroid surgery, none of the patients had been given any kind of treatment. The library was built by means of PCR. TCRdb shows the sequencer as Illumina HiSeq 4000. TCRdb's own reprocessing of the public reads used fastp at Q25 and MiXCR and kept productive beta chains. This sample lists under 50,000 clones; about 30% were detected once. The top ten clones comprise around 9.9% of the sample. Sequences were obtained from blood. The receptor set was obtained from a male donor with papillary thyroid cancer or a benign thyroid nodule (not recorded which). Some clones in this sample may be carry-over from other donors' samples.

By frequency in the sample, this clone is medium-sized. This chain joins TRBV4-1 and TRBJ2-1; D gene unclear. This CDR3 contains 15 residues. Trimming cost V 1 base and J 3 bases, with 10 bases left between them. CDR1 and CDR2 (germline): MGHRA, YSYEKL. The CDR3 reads CASSQARMGYNEQFF. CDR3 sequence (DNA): TGCGCCAGCAGCCAAGCCCGGATGGGCTACAATGAGCAGTTCTTC.

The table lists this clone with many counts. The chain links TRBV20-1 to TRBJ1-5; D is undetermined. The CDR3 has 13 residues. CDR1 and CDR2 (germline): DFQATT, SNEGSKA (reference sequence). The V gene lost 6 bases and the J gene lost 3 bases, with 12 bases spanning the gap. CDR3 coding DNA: TGCAGTGCCCTGCGGAGCCCCAATCAGCCCCAGCATTTT. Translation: CSALRSPNQPQHF.

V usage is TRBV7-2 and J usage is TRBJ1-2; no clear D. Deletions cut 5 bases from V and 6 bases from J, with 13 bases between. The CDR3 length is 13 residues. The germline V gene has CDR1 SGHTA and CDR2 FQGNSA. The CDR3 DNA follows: TGTGCCAGCAGCCGGCGCGGGCCAGATGGCTACACCTTC. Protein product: CASSRRGPDGYTF. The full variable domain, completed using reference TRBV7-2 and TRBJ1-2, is GAGVSQSPSNKVTEKGKDVELRCDPISGHTALYWYRQSLGQGLEFLIYFQGNSAPDKSGLPSDRFSAERTGGSVSTLTIQRTQQEDSAVYLCASSRRGPDGYTFGSGTRLTVV.

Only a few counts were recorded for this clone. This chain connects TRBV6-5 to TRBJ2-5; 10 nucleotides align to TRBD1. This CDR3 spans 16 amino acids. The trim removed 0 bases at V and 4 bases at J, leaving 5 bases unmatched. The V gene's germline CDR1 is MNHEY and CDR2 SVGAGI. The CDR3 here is CASSYSTGGAGETQYF. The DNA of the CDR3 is TGTGCCAGCAGTTACTCGACAGGGGGCGCGGGAGAGACCCAGTACTTC.

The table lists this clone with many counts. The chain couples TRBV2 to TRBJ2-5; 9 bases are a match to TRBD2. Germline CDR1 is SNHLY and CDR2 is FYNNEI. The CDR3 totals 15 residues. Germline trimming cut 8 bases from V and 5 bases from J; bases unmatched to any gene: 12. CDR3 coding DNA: TGTGCCAGCCGCATCCGAAGACTAGCGGAGGAGACCCAGTACTTC. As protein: CASRIRRLAEETQYF.

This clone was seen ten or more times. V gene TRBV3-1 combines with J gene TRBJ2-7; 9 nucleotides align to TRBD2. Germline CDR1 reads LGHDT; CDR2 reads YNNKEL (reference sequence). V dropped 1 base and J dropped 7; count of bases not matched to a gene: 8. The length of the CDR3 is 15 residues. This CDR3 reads CASSQGLAASSEQYF. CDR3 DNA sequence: TGTGCCAGCAGCCAAGGACTAGCGGCCTCCTCGGAGCAGTACTTC.

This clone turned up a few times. CDR3 sequence: CASSLFRDVGSPLHF. CDR3 nucleotide sequence: TGTGCCAGCAGCTTGTTCCGGGACGTGGGTTCACCCCTCCACTTT. The V call is TRBV5-5, the J call TRBJ1-6; tentative D call: TRBD1 (5 bases). The germline V gene encodes CDR1 SGHKS and CDR2 YYEKEE (reference sequence). The CDR3 consists of 15 residues. V dropped 1 base and J dropped 9 bases, with 14 bases sitting between them.

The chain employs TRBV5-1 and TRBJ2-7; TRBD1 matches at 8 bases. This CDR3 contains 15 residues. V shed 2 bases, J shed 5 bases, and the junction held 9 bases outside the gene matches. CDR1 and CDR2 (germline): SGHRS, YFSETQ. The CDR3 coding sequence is TGCGCCAGCAGCTTAGACACAGGGGGTAGCGACGAGCAGTACTTC. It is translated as CASSLDTGGSDEQYF.

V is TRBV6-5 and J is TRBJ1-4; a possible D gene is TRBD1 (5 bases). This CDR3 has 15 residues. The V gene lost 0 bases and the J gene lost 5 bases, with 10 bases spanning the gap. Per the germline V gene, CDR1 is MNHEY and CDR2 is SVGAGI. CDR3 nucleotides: TGTGCCAGCAGTTACTCGTCTGGGACGAATGAAAAACTGTTTTTT. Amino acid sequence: CASSYSSGTNEKLFF.

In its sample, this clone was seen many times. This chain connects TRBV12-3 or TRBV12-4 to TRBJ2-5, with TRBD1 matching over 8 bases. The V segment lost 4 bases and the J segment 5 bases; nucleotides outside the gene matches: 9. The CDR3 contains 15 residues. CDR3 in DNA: TGTGCCAGCAGTTATCAGGGGGCTCTTGTTGAGACCCAGTACTTC. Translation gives CASSYQGALVETQYF.

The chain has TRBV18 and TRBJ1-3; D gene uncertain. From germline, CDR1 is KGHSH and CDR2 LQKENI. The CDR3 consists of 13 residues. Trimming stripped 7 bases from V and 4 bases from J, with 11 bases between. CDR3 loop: CASFGGQGNTIYF. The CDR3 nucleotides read TGTGCCAGCTTTGGAGGGCAGGGAAACACCATATATTTT.

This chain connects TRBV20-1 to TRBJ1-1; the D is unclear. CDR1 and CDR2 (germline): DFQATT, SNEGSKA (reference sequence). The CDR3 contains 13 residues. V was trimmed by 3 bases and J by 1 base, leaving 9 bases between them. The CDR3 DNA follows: TGCAGTGCTAGGAGGGAGGGGAACACTGAAGCTTTCTTT. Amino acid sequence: CSARREGNTEAFF.

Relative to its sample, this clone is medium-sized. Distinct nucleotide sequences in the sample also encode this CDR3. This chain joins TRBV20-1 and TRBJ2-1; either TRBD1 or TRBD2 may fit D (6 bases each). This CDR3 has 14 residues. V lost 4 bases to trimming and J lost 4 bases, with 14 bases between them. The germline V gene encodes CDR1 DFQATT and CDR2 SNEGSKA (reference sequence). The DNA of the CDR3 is TGCAGTGCTAACCCCCGGGGGCTTTACAATGAGCAGTTCTTC. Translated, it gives CSANPRGLYNEQFF.

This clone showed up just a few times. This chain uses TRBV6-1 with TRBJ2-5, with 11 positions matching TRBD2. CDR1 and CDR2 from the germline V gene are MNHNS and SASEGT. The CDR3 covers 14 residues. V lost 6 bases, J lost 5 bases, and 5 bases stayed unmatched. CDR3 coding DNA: TGTGCCAGCAGCCTAAGACTAGCGGGGGAGACCCAGTACTTC. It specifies CASSLRLAGETQYF.

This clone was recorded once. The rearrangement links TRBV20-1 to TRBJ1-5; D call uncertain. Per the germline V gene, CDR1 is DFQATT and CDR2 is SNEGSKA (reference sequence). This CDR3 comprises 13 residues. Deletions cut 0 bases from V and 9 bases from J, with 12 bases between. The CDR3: CSAREARSRPQHF. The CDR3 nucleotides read TGCAGTGCTAGAGAGGCCAGGTCCCGGCCCCAGCATTTT.

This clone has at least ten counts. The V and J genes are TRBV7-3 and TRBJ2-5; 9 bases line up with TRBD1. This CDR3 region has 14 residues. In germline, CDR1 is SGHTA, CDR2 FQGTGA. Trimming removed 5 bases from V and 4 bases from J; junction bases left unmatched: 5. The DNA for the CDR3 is TGTGCCAGCAGCGTTACAGGGGGCGCAGAGACCCAGTACTTC. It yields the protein CASSVTGGAETQYF.

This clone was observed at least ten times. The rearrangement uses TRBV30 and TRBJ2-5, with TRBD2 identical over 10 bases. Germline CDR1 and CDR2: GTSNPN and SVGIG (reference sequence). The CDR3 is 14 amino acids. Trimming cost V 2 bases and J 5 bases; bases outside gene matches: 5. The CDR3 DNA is TGTGCCTGGAGTCCGGGACTAGCGCGGGAGACCCAGTACTTC. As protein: CAWSPGLARETQYF.

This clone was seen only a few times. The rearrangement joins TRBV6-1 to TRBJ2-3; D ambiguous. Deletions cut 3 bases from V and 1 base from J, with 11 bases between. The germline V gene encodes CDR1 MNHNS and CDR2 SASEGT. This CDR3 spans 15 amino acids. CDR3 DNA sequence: TGTGCCAGCAGTGAGTTGTACAGTCGCACAGATACGCAGTATTTT. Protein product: CASSELYSRTDTQYF.

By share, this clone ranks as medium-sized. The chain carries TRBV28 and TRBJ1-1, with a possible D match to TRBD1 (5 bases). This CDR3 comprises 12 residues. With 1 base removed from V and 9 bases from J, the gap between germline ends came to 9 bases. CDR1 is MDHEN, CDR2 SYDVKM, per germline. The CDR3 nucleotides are TGTGCCAGCAGTTTATCTGGGGGAAAAGCTTTCTTT. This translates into CASSLSGGKAFF.

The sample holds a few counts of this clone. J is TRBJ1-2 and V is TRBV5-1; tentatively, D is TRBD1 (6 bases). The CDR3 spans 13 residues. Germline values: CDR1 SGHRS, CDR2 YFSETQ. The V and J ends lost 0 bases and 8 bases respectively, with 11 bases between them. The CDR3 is CASSLVGGLGYTF. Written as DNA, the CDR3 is TGCGCCAGCAGCTTGGTCGGGGGCCTCGGCTACACCTTC.

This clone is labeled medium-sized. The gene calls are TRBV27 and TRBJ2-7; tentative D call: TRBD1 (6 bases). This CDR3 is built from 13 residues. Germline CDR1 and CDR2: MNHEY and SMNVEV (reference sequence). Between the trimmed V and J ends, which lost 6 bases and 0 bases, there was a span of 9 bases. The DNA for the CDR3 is TGTGCCAGCAGAAACAGGGCCTCCTACGAGCAGTACTTC. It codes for CASRNRASYEQYF.

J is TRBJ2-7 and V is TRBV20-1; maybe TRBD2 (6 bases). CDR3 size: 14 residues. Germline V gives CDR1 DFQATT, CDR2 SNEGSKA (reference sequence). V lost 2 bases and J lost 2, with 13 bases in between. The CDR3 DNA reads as TGCAGTGCTAGAAAGTGGGAGGATACCTACGAGCAGTACTTC. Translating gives CSARKWEDTYEQYF.

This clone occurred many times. The CDR3: CAWSVLAGDTGELFF. The CDR3 region has the DNA TGTGCCTGGAGTGTACTAGCGGGAGACACCGGGGAGCTGTTTTTT. This chain connects TRBV30 to TRBJ2-2; 11 bases map to TRBD2. The CDR3 spans 15 residues. Germline V lookup: CDR1 GTSNPN, CDR2 SVGIG (reference sequence). The J segment lost 3 bases and the V segment lost 0 bases, leaving 0 bases of the junction unmatched.

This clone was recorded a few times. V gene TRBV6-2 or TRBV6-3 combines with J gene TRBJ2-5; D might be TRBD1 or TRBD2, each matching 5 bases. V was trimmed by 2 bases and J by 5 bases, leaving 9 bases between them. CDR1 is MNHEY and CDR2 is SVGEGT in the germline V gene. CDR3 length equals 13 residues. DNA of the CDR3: TGTGCCAGCAGTTACAGGGGAGAGGAGACCCAGTACTTC. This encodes CASSYRGEETQYF.

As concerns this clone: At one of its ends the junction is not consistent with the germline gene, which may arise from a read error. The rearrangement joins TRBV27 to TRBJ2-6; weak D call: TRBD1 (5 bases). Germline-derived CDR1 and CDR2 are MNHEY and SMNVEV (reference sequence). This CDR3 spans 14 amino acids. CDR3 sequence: CASSLGSGANFLTF. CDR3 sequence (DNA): TGTGCCAGCAGTTTAGGGTCTGGGGCCAACTTCCTGACTTTC.

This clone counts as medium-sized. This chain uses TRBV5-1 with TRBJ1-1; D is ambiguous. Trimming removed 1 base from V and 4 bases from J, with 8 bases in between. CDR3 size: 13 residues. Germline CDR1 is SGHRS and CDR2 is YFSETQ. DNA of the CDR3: TGCGCCAGCAGCTTGCCCGAGGCCACTGAAGCTTTCTTT. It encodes CASSLPEATEAFF. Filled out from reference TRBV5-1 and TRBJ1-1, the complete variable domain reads KAGVTQTPRYLIKTRGQQVTLSCSPISGHRSVSWYQQTPGQGLQFLFEYFSETQRNKGNFPGRFSGRQFSNSRSEMNVSTLELGDSALYLCASSLPEATEAFFGQGTRLTVV.

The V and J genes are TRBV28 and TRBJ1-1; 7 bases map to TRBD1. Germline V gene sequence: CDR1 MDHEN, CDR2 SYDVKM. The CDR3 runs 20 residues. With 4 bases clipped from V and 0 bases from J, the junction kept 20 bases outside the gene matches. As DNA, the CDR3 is TGTGCCAGCAGTTCAAGCTCTGCGTGGGACAGTTATTATATGAACACTGAAGCTTTCTTT. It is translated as CASSSSSAWDSYYMNTEAFF.